The T cell receptor (beta chain) described here comes from a study of OX40 agonist ivuxolimab in advanced cancers. Study-level information: Ivuxolimab, an antibody that agonizes OX40 (CD134), was administered to the patients. Patients assigned to dose escalation were diagnosed with hepatocellular carcinoma, melanoma, renal cell or head and neck cancer.

Study outcomes and limitations: Clones of CD4+ and CD8+ blood T cells grew by week 6 at doses of 0.1 to 3.0 mg/kg. Clonal expansion was among the lowest in partial responders at 0.1-3.0 mg/kg, especially CD8+.

V shed 4 bases and J 5 bases; nucleotides not matched to a gene: 6. This CDR3 is 16 amino acids long. Germline loops: CDR1 ENHRY, CDR2 SYGVKD. Comments on this clone: As yet, its antigen is unknown.

The repertoire was sequenced with immunoSEQ multiplex PCR; TCRdb's copy has only in-frame clones and lacks some. The data contain some 89,000 clones, roughly 80% of them seen just once; the ten biggest clones take up roughly 1.9%. The origin of this receptor is an adult with an advanced solid tumor such as melanoma, head and neck, liver or kidney cancer. The genes are TRBV10-3 and TRBJ2-3; TRBD2 agrees at 13 bases. The starting material was CD4+ or CD8+ T cells sorted from blood, obtained in a trial of the OX40 agonist ivuxolimab. The CDR3 here is CAISAGTSGEVDTQYF. CDR3 in DNA: TGTGCCATCAGTGCCGGGACTAGCGGGGAAGTAGATACGCAGTATTTT.